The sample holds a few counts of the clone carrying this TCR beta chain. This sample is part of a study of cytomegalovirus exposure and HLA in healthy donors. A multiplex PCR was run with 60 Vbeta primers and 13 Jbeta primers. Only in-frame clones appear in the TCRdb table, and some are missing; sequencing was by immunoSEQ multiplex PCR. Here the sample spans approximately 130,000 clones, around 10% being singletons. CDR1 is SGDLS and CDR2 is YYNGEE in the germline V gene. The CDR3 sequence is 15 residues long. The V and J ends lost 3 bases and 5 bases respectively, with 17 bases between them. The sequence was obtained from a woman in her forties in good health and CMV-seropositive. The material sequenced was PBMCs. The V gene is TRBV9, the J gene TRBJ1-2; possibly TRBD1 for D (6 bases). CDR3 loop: CASSEGSRGGYGYTF. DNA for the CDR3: TGTGCCAGCAGCGAGGGGAGCAGGGGAGGGTATGGCTACACCTTC.